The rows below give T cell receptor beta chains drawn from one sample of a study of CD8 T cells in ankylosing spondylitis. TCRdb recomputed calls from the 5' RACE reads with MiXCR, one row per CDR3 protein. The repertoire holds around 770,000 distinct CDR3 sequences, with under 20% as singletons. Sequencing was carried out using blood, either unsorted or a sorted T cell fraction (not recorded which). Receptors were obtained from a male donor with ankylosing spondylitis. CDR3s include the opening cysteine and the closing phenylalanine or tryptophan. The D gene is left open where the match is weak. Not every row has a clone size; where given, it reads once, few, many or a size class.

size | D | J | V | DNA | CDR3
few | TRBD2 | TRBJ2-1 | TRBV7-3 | TGTGCCAGCAGCTTCCGGGGAGCGGGAGCCTACAATGAGCAGTTCTTC | CASSFRGAGAYNEQFF
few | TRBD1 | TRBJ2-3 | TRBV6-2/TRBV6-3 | TGTGCCAGCAGGATTGGGGGCCAGGGGGACGGCGATACGCAGTATTTT | CASRIGGQGDGDTQYF
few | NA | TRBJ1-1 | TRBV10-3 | TGTGCCATCAGCACCGGGGGCACTGAAGCTTTCTTT | CAISTGGTEAFF
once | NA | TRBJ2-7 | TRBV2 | TGTGCCAGCAGTAACACCGGGACATCAGCCTACGAGCAGTACTTC | CASSNTGTSAYEQYF
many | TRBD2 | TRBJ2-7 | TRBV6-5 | TGTGCCAGCAGTTCCCCCCGGACTAGATTTATCTACGAGCAGTACTTC | CASSSPRTRFIYEQYF
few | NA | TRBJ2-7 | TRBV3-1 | TGTGCCAGCAGCCAAGAACTAGTTTCGTACGAGCAGTACTTC | CASSQELVSYEQYF
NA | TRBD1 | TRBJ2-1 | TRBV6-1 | TGTGCCAGCAGTGAAGCGCAAGGGACAGGGGTTAGCGATGAGCAGTTCTTC | CASSEAQGTGVSDEQFF
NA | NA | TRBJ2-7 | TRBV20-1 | TGCAGTGCTGCTCAGGGGCTGCTCAACGAGCAGTACTTC | CSAAQGLLNEQYF
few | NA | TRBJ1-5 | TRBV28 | TGTGCCAGCCAAACAGACGGCTCCTTCAATCAGCCCCAGCATTTT | CASQTDGSFNQPQHF
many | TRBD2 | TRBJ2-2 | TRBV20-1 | TGCAGTGCTAGGGGGAGCGGGAGGACCGGGGAGCTGTTTTTT | CSARGSGRTGELFF
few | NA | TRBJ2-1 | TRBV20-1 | TGCAGTGCCCCTCGAGGGCTACACAATGAGCAGTTCTTC | CSAPRGLHNEQFF
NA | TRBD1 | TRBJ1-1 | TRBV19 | TGTGCCAGTAGTAGGGCTGGGACAGCGAAGAACACTGAAGCTTTCTTT | CASSRAGTAKNTEAFF
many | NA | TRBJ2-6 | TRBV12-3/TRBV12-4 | TGTGCCAGCCACTACTCTGGGGCCAACGTCCTGACTTTC | CASHYSGANVLTF